This T cell receptor beta chain derives from a study of CD8+ T cells in alopecia areata. RNA, once extracted, was reverse transcribed into cDNA for use as the sequencing template. Clones were read by immunoSEQ multiplex PCR, and TCRdb kept only the in-frame ones, dropping some. The sample lists some 130,000 clones, around 49% occurring once. Germline V gives CDR1 MGHRA, CDR2 YSYEKL. The V and J ends lost 0 bases and 2 bases respectively, with 10 bases between them. This CDR3 has 15 residues. This chain joins TRBV4-1 and TRBJ1-2; weak D call: TRBD1 (6 bases). The receptor was derived from a human donor with alopecia areata. Sequencing used CD8+ T cells sorted from blood, obtained at week 0. In DNA form, the CDR3 reads TGCGCCAGCAGCCAAGAAGCAGGGGTGAACTATGGCTACACCTTC. Protein product: CASSQEAGVNYGYTF.